Listed below are T cell receptor beta chains from one sample, sequenced in a study of shared clonotypes between healthy human individuals. Method: immunoSEQ multiplex PCR; TCRdb's copy keeps in-frame clones and lacks some. The table records about 2.2 million clones, under 95% of them present only once. The specimen sequenced was naive CD8+ T cells from PBMCs. Receptors were obtained from a man between 18 and 29 years old in good health. Some clones in this sample may be carry-over from other donors' samples. Both conserved end residues are part of each CDR3. The D gene is left open where the match is weak. Rows give clone size only sometimes, using once, few, many, or a class for an expanded clone.

d_call j_call v_call clone_size cdr3_length cdr3_nt cdr3_aa
TRBD2 TRBJ2-5 TRBV4-3 NA 15 TGCGCCAGCAGCCCCCGAGCGGGGGGAAAAGAGACCCAGTACTTC CASSPRAGGKETQYF
TRBD1 TRBJ2-5 TRBV28 NA 14 TGTGCCAGCAGTTCCAGGGGGTTCCAAGAGACCCAGTACTTC CASSSRGFQETQYF
NA TRBJ2-1 TRBV7-2 NA 16 TGTGCCAGCAGCTTAGCTCGGAGGGACGGCACCAATGAGCAGTTCTTC CASSLARRDGTNEQFF
NA TRBJ2-7 TRBV7-9 NA 11 TGTGCCAGCAGCTTAGAGGCAGCAAAGTACTTC CASSLEAAKYF
TRBD2 TRBJ2-7 TRBV6-1 NA 14 TGTGCCAGCAGTGAGTTTGGGAGGGTATACGAGCAGTACTTC CASSEFGRVYEQYF
NA TRBJ2-3 TRBV9 NA 18 TGTGCCAGCAGCGTAGATCGGTCGGGACTCCGGGGCACAGATACGCAGTATTTT CASSVDRSGLRGTDTQYF
NA TRBJ1-3 TRBV20-1 NA 11 TGCAGTGCCATGCCCGGAGACACCATATATTTT CSAMPGDTIYF
TRBD2 TRBJ2-2 TRBV5-5 NA 15 TGTGCCAGCAGCCCGTGGACTAGCGGAACCGGGGAGCTGTTTTTT CASSPWTSGTGELFF
TRBD1 TRBJ1-2 TRBV28 once 15 TGTGCCAGTTCCGGGACAGGGAGTTTTCCCTATGGCTACACCTTC CASSGTGSFPYGYTF
NA TRBJ1-2 TRBV29-1 NA 13 TGCAGCGTCCCATCAGGTTATAACTATGGCTACACCTTC CSVPSGYNYGYTF
NA TRBJ1-5 TRBV2 once 16 TGTGCCAGCAGTGAAAGGGGGGGCTACGACAATCAGCCCCAGCATTTT CASSERGGYDNQPQHF
NA TRBJ2-7 TRBV29-1 NA 11 TGCAGCGTTGAAGATTGGTACGAGCAGTACTTC CSVEDWYEQYF
NA TRBJ2-1 TRBV11-3 NA 13 TGTGCCAGCAGCGCCAGGGGGGACAATGAGCAGTTCTTC CASSARGDNEQFF
TRBD2 TRBJ2-1 TRBV7-3 NA 15 TGTGCCAGCAGCGCCGGGACTAGCGCCTACAATGAGCAGTTCTTC CASSAGTSAYNEQFF
TRBD2 TRBJ2-2 TRBV27 NA 15 TGTGCCAGCAGTCCTAGCGGGACAAACACCGGGGAGCTGTTTTTT CASSPSGTNTGELFF
TRBD1 TRBJ2-5 TRBV19 NA 12 TGTGCCAGTATTGGACAGGGTAGTACCCAGTACTTC CASIGQGSTQYF
TRBD1 TRBJ1-1 TRBV27 once 16 TGTGCCAGCAGTTTACTCGACAGGGGGAGAGAGACTGAAGCTTTCTTT CASSLLDRGRETEAFF
TRBD2 TRBJ2-1 TRBV29-1 NA 17 TGCAGCGTTGAAGACCCGACTAGCGGGAGGCTGTACAATGAGCAGTTCTTC CSVEDPTSGRLYNEQFF
TRBD1 TRBJ2-7 TRBV6-5 NA 14 TGTGCCAGCACCTACAGGGGGCCAGGGTACGAGCAGTACTTC CASTYRGPGYEQYF
NA TRBJ1-1 TRBV16 NA 11 TGTGCCAGCAGCCAATCGAGAGAAGCTTTCTTT CASSQSREAFF
TRBD2 TRBJ2-1 TRBV10-2 NA 16 TGCGCCAGCAGAACCGGGACTAGCGGGAGGTACAATGAGCAGTTCTTC CASRTGTSGRYNEQFF
NA TRBJ2-5 TRBV23-1 NA 17 TGCGCCAGCAGTCAATCGGTGGCCAGGGTAAAACAAGAGACCCAGTACTTC CASSQSVARVKQETQYF
TRBD2 TRBJ2-2 TRBV7-3 NA 18 TGTGCCAGCAGCTTCCCGACTAGCGGGAAATTAGGGCCCGGGGAGCTGTTTTTT CASSFPTSGKLGPGELFF
NA TRBJ2-7 TRBV5-1 NA 12 TGCGCCAGCCGTGGGACGGACTACGAGCAGTACTTC CASRGTDYEQYF
TRBD1 TRBJ2-4 TRBV4-3 once 16 TGCGCCAGCAGCCCAGGACAGGGCCTAGCCAAAAACATTCAGTACTTC CASSPGQGLAKNIQYF
TRBD2 TRBJ2-7 TRBV15 NA 16 TGTGCCACCAGGCGCTCTCTAGCGGGAGAGTCCTACGAGCAGTACTTC CATRRSLAGESYEQYF
NA TRBJ1-3 TRBV19 NA 12 TGTGCCAGTAGTGCCCTTGGAAACACCATATATTTT CASSALGNTIYF
NA TRBJ2-7 TRBV9 NA 14 TGTGCCAGCAGCGTAGGTGTAGGACACTACGAGCAGTACTTC CASSVGVGHYEQYF
TRBD2 TRBJ2-1 TRBV2 NA 14 TGTGCCAGCTACAGCGGGAGCTCCTACAATGAGCAGTTCTTC CASYSGSSYNEQFF
TRBD2 TRBJ2-1 TRBV27 NA 19 TGTGCCAGCAGTTTCCAAGGTGGGACTAGCGGGAGACCCTACAATGAGCAGTTCTTC CASSFQGGTSGRPYNEQFF
NA TRBJ2-7 TRBV27 NA 12 TGTGCCAGCAGTTCTAGTTGGGACGAGCAGTACTTC CASSSSWDEQYF
TRBD1 TRBJ2-3 TRBV11-1 NA 16 TGTGCCAGCAGCTTAGTCGGGGCAGGGGGCCCAGATACGCAGTATTTT CASSLVGAGGPDTQYF
NA TRBJ2-7 TRBV29-1 NA 14 TGCAGCGTCCGATCGGGTGACCTAAACTACGAGCAGTACTTC CSVRSGDLNYEQYF
NA TRBJ1-1 TRBV4-3 once 17 TGCGCCAGCAGCCAAGATCGGCAGGGGCTGATGAACACTGAAGCTTTCTTT CASSQDRQGLMNTEAFF
NA TRBJ2-2 TRBV5-1 NA 14 TGCGCCAGCAGCCACTATCCGAACACCGGGGAGCTGTTTTTT CASSHYPNTGELFF
NA TRBJ1-1 TRBV28 once 14 TGTGCCAGCAGTTTAACCCCGGGGGGCACTGAAGCTTTCTTT CASSLTPGGTEAFF
NA TRBJ1-1 TRBV27 NA 13 TGTGCCAGTGCAGACAGCCCGGTTACTGAAGCTTTCTTT CASADSPVTEAFF
NA TRBJ1-5 TRBV6-6 NA 14 TGTGCCAGCAGTTTTCAGGGAGTTCGTCAGCCCCAGCATTTT CASSFQGVRQPQHF
NA TRBJ2-5 TRBV6-1 NA 15 TGTGCCAGCAGTGAAGTACAGGACGAACAAGAGACCCAGTACTTC CASSEVQDEQETQYF
TRBD2 TRBJ2-1 TRBV28 NA 15 TGTGCCAGCAGTCCATCGGGACTAGTCTACAATGAGCAGTTCTTC CASSPSGLVYNEQFF
TRBD2 TRBJ2-2 TRBV27 NA 14 TGTGCCACCAGCCTCGGGGGGACCCCCGGGGAGCTGTTTTTT CATSLGGTPGELFF
NA TRBJ2-4 TRBV5-1 NA 16 TGCGCCAGCAGCCTGAAAGGAGACCTAGCCAAAAACATTCAGTACTTC CASSLKGDLAKNIQYF
NA TRBJ2-5 TRBV14 NA 15 TGTGCCAGCAGCCTACTGTACGGGAACCAAGAGACCCAGTACTTC CASSLLYGNQETQYF
TRBD2 TRBJ2-1 TRBV7-8 NA 15 TGTGCCAGCAGCGAGGACTATAACGGGAGGGCCGGGCAGTTCTTC CASSEDYNGRAGQFF
NA TRBJ1-5 TRBV7-8 NA 13 TGTGCCAGCAGCTCGGACCCGAATCAGCCCCAGCATTTT CASSSDPNQPQHF
NA TRBJ2-1 TRBV7-2 NA 16 TGTGCCAGCAGCTTAATCTGGGCGGAAAACTACAATGAGCAGTTCTTC CASSLIWAENYNEQFF
TRBD1 TRBJ2-4 TRBV5-4 NA 14 TGTGCCAGCAGCCAGGGGGGACAGGGGTGGATTCAGTACTTC CASSQGGQGWIQYF
TRBD1 TRBJ1-6 TRBV28 NA 15 TGTGCCAGCAGTTTTGGGACAGCGTATAATTCACCCCTCCACTTT CASSFGTAYNSPLHF
NA TRBJ2-7 TRBV4-1 NA 15 TGCGCCAGCAGCCAAGTGGCAGGGAAAGGAGACGAGCAGTACTTC CASSQVAGKGDEQYF
NA TRBJ1-1 TRBV5-1 NA 14 TGCGCCAGCAGGCTTGCAGCCGGTGGGACTGAAGCTTTCTTT CASRLAAGGTEAFF
NA TRBJ1-2 TRBV13 NA 15 TGTGCCAGCAGCCTTCACATGGACACGAACTATGGCTACACCTTC CASSLHMDTNYGYTF
NA TRBJ2-4 TRBV28 NA 13 TGTGCCAGTTCCAGGGTGGCCAAAAACATTCAGTACTTC CASSRVAKNIQYF
TRBD2 TRBJ2-7 TRBV14 NA 16 TGTGCCAGCAGCCAACGCCGGGACTATCGTCTTTACGAGCAGTACTTC CASSQRRDYRLYEQYF
NA TRBJ1-1 TRBV9 NA 16 TGTGCCAGCAGCCCTTGGGGGGGGCTGTTGAACACTGAAGCTTTCTTT CASSPWGGLLNTEAFF
TRBD1 TRBJ2-3 TRBV28 NA 15 TGTGCCAGCAGTTCCAGGACAGGCCTGCGAGATACGCAGTATTTT CASSSRTGLRDTQYF